The sequence of this T cell receptor (beta chain) was determined in a study of shared clonotypes between healthy human individuals. Clones were sequenced by immunoSEQ multiplex PCR, and TCRdb holds only the in-frame ones, with some missing. Here the sample spans 2,500,000 or so clones, roughly nine tenths being singletons. This CDR3 has 13 amino acids. Germline CDR1 reads SQVTM; CDR2 reads ANQGSEA. V dropped 0 bases and J dropped 4 bases, with 9 bases sitting between them. Input material: naive CD4+ T cells sorted from blood. Subset: CD45RA+ positively selected. The clonotype originates from a man aged 18 to 35 in good health. V and J are TRBV29-1 and TRBJ1-1; D uncertain. The CDR3 DNA reads TGCAGCGTTGAAGATTTGACACTCACTGAAGCTTTCTTT. Its protein is CSVEDLTLTEAFF.